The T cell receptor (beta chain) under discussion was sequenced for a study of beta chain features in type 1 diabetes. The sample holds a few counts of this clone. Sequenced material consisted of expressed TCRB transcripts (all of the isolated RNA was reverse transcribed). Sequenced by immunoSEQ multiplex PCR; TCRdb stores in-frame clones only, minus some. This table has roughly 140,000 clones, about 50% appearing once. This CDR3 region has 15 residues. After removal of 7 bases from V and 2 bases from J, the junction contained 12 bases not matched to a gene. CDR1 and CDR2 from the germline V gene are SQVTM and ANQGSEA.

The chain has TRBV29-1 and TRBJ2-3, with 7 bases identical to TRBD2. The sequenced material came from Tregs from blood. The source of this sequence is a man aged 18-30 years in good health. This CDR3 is CSARRLAANTDTQYF. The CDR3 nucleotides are TGCAGCGCCCGAAGACTAGCTGCTAACACAGATACGCAGTATTTT.